This T cell receptor beta chain was retrieved from a study of T-cell memory formation after mild COVID-19. Across the whole study: TCR clusters were mostly donor specific. Findings of the study overall: Proof of SARS-CoV-2 specificity was absent for the second-wave clones that crested on day 37.

Germline assignment: CDR1 SGHRS and CDR2 YFSETQ. The V and J ends lost 4 bases and 3 bases, in that order; junction bases with no gene match: 2. The CDR3 has 13 amino acids. 5'RACE, which relied on constant-segment primers, yielded TCR alpha and TCR beta cDNA libraries carrying sample barcodes and UMIs. TCRdb itself ran the 5' RACE reads through MiXCR, one entry per CDR3 protein. The sample yields about 200,000 distinct CDR3 sequences, about 9.2% seen once. This clonotype has at least ten counts. Its antigen remains unidentified. The clonotype was recovered from a man younger than 35 who had mild COVID-19 (a few samples of this study predate the infection). Cell type and time point are not known. The sample comprised PBMCs or a T cell subset sorted from them (not recorded which). The rearrangement uses TRBV5-1 and TRBJ1-1; TRBD1 matches 8 bases. The CDR3 nucleotides read TGCGCCAGCAGCCGGGGACAGGACACTGAAGCTTTCTTT. Translating it yields CASSRGQDTEAFF.